This TCR beta chain came from a study of long-term antiretroviral therapy in people with HIV. Comment on this clone: Antigen unknown.

Findings of the study overall: Pre-ART clonal expansion yielded clones that dominated the repertoire at all time points. Investigators report no available data on ART adherence, viral resistance or therapy changes. Against controls, HIV repertoires showed narrower ranges of CDR3 length.

They ran version v3.0 of the immunoSEQ assay at survey level. The sequencing target was about 35,000-55,000 T-cell genomes per sample. Generated by immunoSEQ multiplex PCR, the TCRdb table keeps only in-frame clones and is missing some. The data contain roughly 15,000 clones, around four fifths of them singletons. There are 14 residues in the CDR3. CDR1 is SGHDT and CDR2 is YYEEEE in the germline V gene. V dropped 4 bases and J dropped 4; count of bases not matched to a gene: 3. The receptor's source is a woman aged 40 to 55 with HIV. The chain couples TRBV5-6 to TRBJ1-3, with 9 bases fitting TRBD1. This specimen was unsorted PBMCs, taken 1.8 years before starting antiretroviral therapy. CDR3 DNA sequence: TGTGCCAGCAGCATCGGGACAGGGGGAAACACCATATATTTT. Residues: CASSIGTGGNTIYF.